A single sample gave rise to the 23 T cell receptor beta chains below, sequenced in a study of blood T cell repertoires in COVID-19. Assay: immunoSEQ multiplex PCR; the TCRdb copy retains only in-frame clones and omits some. The profile shows 60,000 to 90,000 clones, about 93% of them singletons. Sequences were obtained from peripheral blood. These receptors were taken from a woman of 80 years or more with acute or convalescent COVID-19.

V gene TRBV29-1 combines with J gene TRBJ2-1; 10 bases are a match to TRBD2. The germline V gene has CDR1 SQVTM and CDR2 ANQGSEA. After removal of 7 bases from V and 5 bases from J, the junction contained 8 bases not matched to a gene. CDR3 length equals 14 residues. CDR3 in amino acids: CSAETSGVNNEQFF. The CDR3 DNA reads TGCAGCGCCGAAACTAGCGGGGTGAACAATGAGCAGTTCTTC.

This chain uses TRBV5-1 with TRBJ2-7, with a tentative D call TRBD1 (5 bases). V shed 4 bases and J shed 4 bases, with 24 bases lying between them. The germline V gene encodes CDR1 SGHRS and CDR2 YFSETQ. This CDR3 is built from 17 residues. The CDR3 spells CASSPVGAYKIGYEQYF. In DNA form, the CDR3 reads TGCGCCAGCAGCCCGGTAGGGGCGTACAAGATAGGGTACGAGCAGTACTTC.

The V call is TRBV7-2, the J call TRBJ2-5, with 10 bases lining up with TRBD2. The V gene's germline CDR1 is SGHTA and CDR2 FQGNSA. The V gene end was trimmed by 1 base and the J gene end by 6 bases; junction bases not matched to a gene: 5. This CDR3 is 15 amino acids long. The CDR3 DNA reads as TGTGCCAGCAGCTTAGGGACTAGCGGTATGAAGACCCAGTACTTC. Amino acid sequence: CASSLGTSGMKTQYF.

The chain carries TRBV19 and TRBJ2-7; a possible D gene is TRBD1 (6 bases). Trimming took off 4 bases at V and 6 bases at J, with 16 bases between the two ends. This CDR3 is 14 amino acids long. CDR1 is LNHDA, CDR2 SQIVND, per germline (reference sequence). The CDR3 bases are TGTGCCAGTAGTACCCAAAGGGGGAGAGGCGAGCAGTACTTC. Protein: CASSTQRGRGEQYF.

The V and J genes are TRBV3-1 (or the pseudogene TRBV3-2) and TRBJ2-1; 10 bases are a match to TRBD1. Germline V gene lookup returns CDR1 LGHDT and CDR2 YNNKEL (reference sequence). The CDR3 extends over 13 amino acids. V lost 7 bases and J lost 9; bases outside the gene matches: 6. CDR3 in DNA: TGTGCCAGCACGGGGACAGGGGAGGGTGAGCAGTTCTTC. It encodes CASTGTGEGEQFF.

This clone was observed a single time. The chain combines TRBV7-3 with TRBJ1-1; tentatively, D is TRBD1 (6 bases). CDR1 and CDR2 (germline): SGHTA, FQGTGA. Trimming pared 4 bases from V and 4 bases from J, leaving 16 bases between. The CDR3 extends over 15 amino acids. In DNA form, the CDR3 reads TGTGCCAGCAGCTCAGAGGGGGGGCTGGTCACTGAAGCTTTCTTT. Translation gives CASSSEGGLVTEAFF.

This rearrangement joins TRBV5-4 to TRBJ1-1, with D perhaps matching TRBD1 (5 bases). Germline V CDR1 and CDR2: SGHNT, YYREEE (reference sequence). This CDR3 region has 15 residues. Between the trimmed V and J ends, which lost 6 bases and 2 bases, there was a span of 17 bases. The CDR3 DNA is TGTGCCAGCAACGAACTACAGGCCTTCAACACTGAAGCTTTCTTT. This gives the protein CASNELQAFNTEAFF.

This sequence joins TRBV6-5 and TRBJ2-3; D may be TRBD2 (7 bases). The CDR3 is 15 amino acids. V lost 6 bases, J lost 3 bases, and 16 bases lay in between. Per germline, CDR1 MNHEY and CDR2 SVGAGI. CDR3 nucleotides: TGTGCCAGCAGAGACACAGGGAGGGGAACAGATACGCAGTATTTT. Protein product: CASRDTGRGTDTQYF.

The CDR3 region is CASIPQGLNTEAFF. The CDR3 coding sequence is TGTGCCAGCATCCCGCAGGGTCTGAACACTGAAGCTTTCTTT. This sequence joins TRBV5-6 and TRBJ1-1, with D perhaps TRBD1 (5 bases). V was clipped by 6 bases and J by 0 bases, with 12 bases between them. CDR1 and CDR2 from the germline V gene are SGHDT and YYEEEE. This CDR3 spans 14 amino acids.

This clone was seen only a few times. The chain combines TRBV7-9 with TRBJ2-5; no firm D call. The germline V gene has CDR1 SEHNR and CDR2 FQNEAQ (reference sequence). V lost 1 base to trimming and J lost 4 bases, with 10 bases between them. The CDR3 spans 14 residues. CDR3 sequence: CASSLVPLIETQYF. CDR3 nucleotides: TGTGCCAGCAGCTTAGTCCCCCTTATAGAGACCCAGTACTTC.

The rearrangement links TRBV6-5 to TRBJ1-2, with D perhaps matching TRBD1 (5 bases). Trimming took off 0 bases at V and 8 bases at J, with 10 bases between the two ends. Germline V gene lookup returns CDR1 MNHEY and CDR2 SVGAGI. This CDR3 contains 13 residues. CDR3 nucleotides: TGTGCCAGCAGTTACTCTCCGGGGGACGGCTACACCTTC. Protein sequence: CASSYSPGDGYTF.

The CDR3 coding sequence is TGTGCCAGCCGAAAAGTGGGAGGAATTTCACCCCTCCACTTT. It is translated as CASRKVGGISPLHF. The chain carries TRBV5-6 and TRBJ1-6; the D is unclear. CDR1 SGHDT and CDR2 YYEEEE come from the germline V gene. The CDR3 spans 14 residues. Deletions cut 7 bases from V and 9 bases from J, with 17 bases between.

The rearrangement joins TRBV21-1 to TRBJ2-5; the listed D gene, TRBD2, was not tested against the DNA. TRBV21-1 is a listed pseudogene. The CDR3 covers 15 residues. CDR3: CASSRKRRGKETQYF. CDR3 nucleotide sequence: TGTGCCAGCAGCAGAAAGAGACGGGGAAAAGAGACCCAGTACTTC.

This chain joins TRBV19 and TRBJ1-1; tentative D call: TRBD1 (5 bases). CDR1 is LNHDA and CDR2 is SQIVND in the germline V gene (reference sequence). The germline V and J ends were trimmed by 5 bases and 5 bases, with 12 bases remaining between them. The CDR3 sequence is 13 residues long. The CDR3 DNA reads as TGTGCCAGTAGTGACGTCCAGGGTACTGAAGCTTTCTTT. This sequence encodes CASSDVQGTEAFF. Full variable domain (missing parts from reference TRBV19 and TRBJ1-1): DGGITQSPKYLFRKEGQNVTLSCEQNLNHDAMYWYRQDPGQGLRLIYYSQIVNDFQKGDIAEGYSVSREKKESFPLTVTSAQKNPTAFYLCASSDVQGTEAFFGQGTRLTVV.

V usage is TRBV10-3 and J usage is TRBJ1-2; D is unresolved. The CDR3 is 13 amino acids. Trimming took off 3 bases at V and 2 bases at J, with 7 bases between the two ends. The V gene's germline CDR1 is ENHRY and CDR2 SYGVKD. CDR3 coding DNA: TGTGCCATCAGTGATTACGGGAACTATGGCTACACCTTC. Its protein product is CAISDYGNYGYTF.

The CDR3 region has the DNA TGTGCCAGCAGTGATCGCGACAGCCCTGGGGCCAACGTCCTGACTTTC. Protein: CASSDRDSPGANVLTF. This chain joins TRBV6-4 and TRBJ2-6, with D possibly being TRBD1 (5 bases). The CDR3 runs to 16 residues. V was pared by 3 bases and J by 2 bases, with 11 bases between. The germline V gene has CDR1 MRHNA and CDR2 SNTAGT.

The rearrangement links TRBV6-5 to TRBJ1-1; possible D gene TRBD1, 6 bases. With 0 bases removed from V and 4 bases from J, the gap between germline ends came to 15 bases. The length of the CDR3 is 16 residues. Per the germline V gene, CDR1 is MNHEY and CDR2 is SVGAGI. CDR3 amino acids: CASSYSAGEIGTEAFF. Here the CDR3 DNA reads TGTGCCAGCAGTTACTCGGCAGGGGAGATTGGCACTGAAGCTTTCTTT.

V is TRBV7-8 and J is TRBJ1-4, with 7 positions matching TRBD1. This CDR3 comprises 14 residues. The J segment lost 8 bases and the V segment lost 5 bases, leaving 8 bases of the junction unmatched. Germline assignment: CDR1 SGHVS and CDR2 FQNEAQ. CDR3 DNA sequence: TGTGCCAGCAGCCGGACAGGTGGAAGAGAAAAACTGTTTTTT. It encodes CASSRTGGREKLFF. The full variable domain, in which reference TRBV7-8 and TRBJ1-4 provide the parts outside the CDR3, is GAGVSQSPRYKVAKRGQDVALRCDPISGHVSLFWYQQALGQGPEFLTYFQNEAQLDKSGLPSDRFFAERPEGSVSTLKIQRTQQEDSAVYLCASSRTGGREKLFFGSGTQLSVL.

This chain connects TRBV19 to TRBJ1-2; the match to TRBD1 covers 7 bases. Germline CDR1 and CDR2: LNHDA and SQIVND (reference sequence). This CDR3 is built from 12 residues. Losses at the gene ends were 6 bases for V and 3 bases for J; bases not matched to a gene: 1. CDR3 nucleotides: TGTGCCAGTAGGACAGGGCACTATGGCTACACCTTC. The encoded protein is CASRTGHYGYTF.

The V and J genes are TRBV28 and TRBJ1-2, with D uncertain. The germline V gene encodes CDR1 MDHEN and CDR2 SYDVKM. The CDR3 has 14 residues. V shed 3 bases and J shed 4 bases, with 12 bases lying between them. The CDR3 DNA reads as TGTGCCAGCAGTTTGGCAGGTTCCCTCTATGGCTACACCTTC. This gives the protein CASSLAGSLYGYTF.

This clone was seen only once. V is TRBV7-6 and J is TRBJ2-3, with 7 bases that match TRBD1. The CDR3 is 15 amino acids. Per the germline V gene, CDR1 is SGHVS and CDR2 is FNYEAQ. V lost 5 bases and J lost 0; bases outside the gene matches: 5. The CDR3 reads CASSPGTASTDTQYF. The CDR3 DNA reads as TGTGCCAGCAGCCCAGGGACAGCAAGCACAGATACGCAGTATTTT.

The chain couples TRBV29-1 to TRBJ2-4; 14 nucleotides align to TRBD2. The J segment lost 2 bases and the V segment lost 5 bases, leaving 8 bases of the junction unmatched. Germline-derived CDR1 and CDR2 are SQVTM and ANQGSEA. CDR3 length: 17 residues. Here the CDR3 DNA reads TGCAGCGTTACTCACGGACTAGCGGGGGGTCCCAAAAACATTCAGTACTTC. Its translation: CSVTHGLAGGPKNIQYF.

This clone was picked up a small number of times. This chain links TRBV18 with TRBJ1-2; TRBD1 matches at 9 bases. The ends lost 4 bases at V and 6 bases at J; junction bases unmatched: 0. Germline loops: CDR1 KGHSH, CDR2 LQKENI. The CDR3 length is 12 residues. The CDR3 nucleotides are TGTGCCAGCTCACGGACAGGGGATGGCTACACCTTC. Translating gives CASSRTGDGYTF.